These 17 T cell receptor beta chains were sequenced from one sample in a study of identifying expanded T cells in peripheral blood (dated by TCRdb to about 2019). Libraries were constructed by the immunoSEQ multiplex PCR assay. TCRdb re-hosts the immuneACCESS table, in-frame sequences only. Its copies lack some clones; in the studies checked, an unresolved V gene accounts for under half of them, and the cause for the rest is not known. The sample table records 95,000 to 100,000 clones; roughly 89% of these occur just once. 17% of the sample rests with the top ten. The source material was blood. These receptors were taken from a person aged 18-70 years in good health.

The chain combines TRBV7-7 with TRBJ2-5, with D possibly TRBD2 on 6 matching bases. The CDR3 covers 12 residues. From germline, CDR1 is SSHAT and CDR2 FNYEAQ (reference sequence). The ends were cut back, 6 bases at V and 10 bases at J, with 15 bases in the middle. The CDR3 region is CASSSPTGDQYF. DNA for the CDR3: TGTGCCAGCAGTTCTCCCACGGGGGACCAGTACTTC.

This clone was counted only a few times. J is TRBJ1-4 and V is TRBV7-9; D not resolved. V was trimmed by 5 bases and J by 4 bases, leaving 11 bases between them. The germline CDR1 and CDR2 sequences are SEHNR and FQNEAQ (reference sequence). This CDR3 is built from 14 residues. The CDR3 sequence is CASSPEYSNEKLFF. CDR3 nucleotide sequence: TGTGCCAGCAGCCCAGAATATAGTAATGAAAAACTGTTTTTT.

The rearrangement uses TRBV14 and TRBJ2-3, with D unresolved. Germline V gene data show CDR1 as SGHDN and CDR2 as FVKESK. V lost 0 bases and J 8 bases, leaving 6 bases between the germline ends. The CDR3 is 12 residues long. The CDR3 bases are TGTGCCAGCAGCCAAGATTACGGTACGCAGTATTTT. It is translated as CASSQDYGTQYF.

This CDR3 reads CASSPGVGYNEQFF. CDR3 bases: TGTGCCAGCAGCCCAGGAGTGGGTTACAATGAGCAGTTCTTC. The rearrangement links TRBV7-2 to TRBJ2-1; D gene ambiguous. The V gene lost 5 bases and the J gene lost 4 bases, with 12 bases spanning the gap. The CDR3 has 14 amino acids. Germline V gene data show CDR1 as SGHTA and CDR2 as FQGNSA.

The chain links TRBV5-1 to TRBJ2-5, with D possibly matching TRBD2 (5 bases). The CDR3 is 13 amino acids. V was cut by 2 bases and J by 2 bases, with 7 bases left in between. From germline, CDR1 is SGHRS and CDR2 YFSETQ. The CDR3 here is CASSLSGQETQYF. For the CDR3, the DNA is TGCGCCAGCAGCTTAAGCGGACAAGAGACCCAGTACTTC.

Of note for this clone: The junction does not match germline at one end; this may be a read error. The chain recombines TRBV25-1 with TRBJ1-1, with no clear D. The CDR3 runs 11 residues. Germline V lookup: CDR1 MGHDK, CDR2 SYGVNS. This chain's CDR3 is CASSAAPEAFF. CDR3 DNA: TGTGCCAGCAGTGCGGCTCCTGAGGCTTTCTTT.

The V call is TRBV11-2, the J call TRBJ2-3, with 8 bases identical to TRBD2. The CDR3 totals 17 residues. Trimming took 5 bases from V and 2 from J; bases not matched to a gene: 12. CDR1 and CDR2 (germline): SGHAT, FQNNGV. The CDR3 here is CASSGDRAGAFTDTQYF. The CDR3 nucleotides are TGTGCCAGCAGCGGGGACCGAGCGGGGGCCTTCACAGATACGCAGTATTTT. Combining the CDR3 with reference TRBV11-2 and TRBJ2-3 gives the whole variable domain EAGVAQSPRYKIIEKRQSVAFWCNPISGHATLYWYQQILGQGPKLLIQFQNNGVVDDSQLPKDRFSAERLKGVDSTLKIQPAKLEDSAVYLCASSGDRAGAFTDTQYFGPGTRLTVL.

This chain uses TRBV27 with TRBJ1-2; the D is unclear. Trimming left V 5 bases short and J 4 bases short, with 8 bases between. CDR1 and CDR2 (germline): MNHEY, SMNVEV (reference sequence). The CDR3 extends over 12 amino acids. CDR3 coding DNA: TGTGCCAGCAGTACGTGGGGCTATGGCTACACCTTC. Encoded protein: CASSTWGYGYTF.

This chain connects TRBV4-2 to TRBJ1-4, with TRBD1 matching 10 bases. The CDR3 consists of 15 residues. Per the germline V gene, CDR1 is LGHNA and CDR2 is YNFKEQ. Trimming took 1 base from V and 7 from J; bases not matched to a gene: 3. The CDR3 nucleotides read TGTGCCAGCAGCCAAGGTGGGACAGGGGCTGAAAAACTGTTTTTT. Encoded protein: CASSQGGTGAEKLFF.

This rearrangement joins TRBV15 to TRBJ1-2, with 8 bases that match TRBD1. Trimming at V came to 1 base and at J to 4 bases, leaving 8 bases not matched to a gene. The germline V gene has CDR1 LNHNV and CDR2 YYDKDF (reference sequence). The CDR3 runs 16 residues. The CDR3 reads CATSRGSLGQGYGYTF. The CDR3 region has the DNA TGTGCCACCAGCAGAGGTTCCCTAGGACAGGGCTATGGCTACACCTTC.

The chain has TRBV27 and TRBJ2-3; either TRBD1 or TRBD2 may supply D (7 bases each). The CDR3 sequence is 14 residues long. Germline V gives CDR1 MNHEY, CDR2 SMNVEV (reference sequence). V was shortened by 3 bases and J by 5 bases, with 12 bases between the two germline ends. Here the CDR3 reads CASSLTGRGDTQYF. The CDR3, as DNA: TGTGCCAGCAGTTTGACAGGGAGGGGAGATACGCAGTATTTT.

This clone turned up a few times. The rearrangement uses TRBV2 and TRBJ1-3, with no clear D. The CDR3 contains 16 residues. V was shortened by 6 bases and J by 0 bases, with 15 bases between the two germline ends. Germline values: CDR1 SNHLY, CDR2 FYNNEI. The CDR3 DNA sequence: TGTGCCAGCAGAGAGGGTGTTGACTTCTCTGGAAACACCATATATTTT. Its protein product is CASREGVDFSGNTIYF.

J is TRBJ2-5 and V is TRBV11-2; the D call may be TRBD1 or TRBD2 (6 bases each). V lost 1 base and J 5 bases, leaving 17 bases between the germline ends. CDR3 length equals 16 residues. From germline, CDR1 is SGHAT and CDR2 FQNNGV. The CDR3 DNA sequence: TGTGCCAGCAGCTTAGCGGCTTGGGGGGCCCAGGAGACCCAGTACTTC. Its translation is CASSLAAWGAQETQYF.

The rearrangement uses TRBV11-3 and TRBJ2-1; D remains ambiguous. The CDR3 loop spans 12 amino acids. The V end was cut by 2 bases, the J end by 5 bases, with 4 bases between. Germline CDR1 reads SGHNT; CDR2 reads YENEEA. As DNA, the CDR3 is TGTGCCAGCAGCTTATTTAACAATGAGCAGTTCTTC. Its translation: CASSLFNNEQFF.

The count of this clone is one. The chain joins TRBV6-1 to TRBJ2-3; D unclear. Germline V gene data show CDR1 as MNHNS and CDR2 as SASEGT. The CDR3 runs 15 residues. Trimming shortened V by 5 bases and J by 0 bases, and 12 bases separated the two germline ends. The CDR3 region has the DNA TGTGCCAGCAGTACCAGGCCGACAAGCACAGATACGCAGTATTTT. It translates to CASSTRPTSTDTQYF.

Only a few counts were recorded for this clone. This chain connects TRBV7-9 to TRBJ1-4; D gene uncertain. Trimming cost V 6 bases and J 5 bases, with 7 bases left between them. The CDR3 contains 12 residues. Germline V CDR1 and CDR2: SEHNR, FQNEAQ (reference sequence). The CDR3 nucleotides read TGTGCCAGCAGACGGGAGAATGAAAAACTGTTTTTT. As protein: CASRRENEKLFF.

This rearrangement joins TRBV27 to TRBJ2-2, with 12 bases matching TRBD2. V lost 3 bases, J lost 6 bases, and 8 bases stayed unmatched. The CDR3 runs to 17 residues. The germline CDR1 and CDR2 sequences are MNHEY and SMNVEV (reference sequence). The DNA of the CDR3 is TGTGCCAGCAGTTTGACTAGCGGGGGCCTTCTTTCCGGGGAGCTGTTTTTT. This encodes CASSLTSGGLLSGELFF.